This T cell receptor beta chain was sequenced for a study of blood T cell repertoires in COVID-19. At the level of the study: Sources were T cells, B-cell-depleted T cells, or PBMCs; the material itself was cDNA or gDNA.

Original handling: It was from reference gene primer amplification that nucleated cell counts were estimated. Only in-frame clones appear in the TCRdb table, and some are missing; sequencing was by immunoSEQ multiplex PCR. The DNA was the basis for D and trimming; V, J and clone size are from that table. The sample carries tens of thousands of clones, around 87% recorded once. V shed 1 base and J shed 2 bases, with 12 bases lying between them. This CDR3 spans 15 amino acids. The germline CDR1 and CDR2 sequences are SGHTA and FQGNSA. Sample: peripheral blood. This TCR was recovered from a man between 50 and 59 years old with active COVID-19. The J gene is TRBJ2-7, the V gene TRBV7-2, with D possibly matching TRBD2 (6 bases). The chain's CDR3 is CASSLDVGTAYEQYF. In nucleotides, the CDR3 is TGTGCCAGCAGCTTAGACGTCGGGACTGCCTACGAGCAGTACTTC.